A selection of T cell receptor beta chains follows, all from one sample in a study of T cells in Graves' hyperthyroidism and ophthalmopathy. From the multiplex PCR reads, TCRdb called clonotypes with MiXCR, one entry per CDR3 protein. The sample contains roughly 100,000 distinct CDR3 sequences, about half of which appear only once. Specimen: blood. The source of these receptors is a woman aged 40 to 55 with Graves' hyperthyroidism. The CDR3 runs from the conserved cysteine through the conserved F or W. The order of the fields is V gene, D gene, J gene, clone size, CDR3 protein, CDR3 DNA. D genes are given only for firm matches. Part of the rows lack a size; the others show once, few, many or a class for expanded clones.

V: TRBV11-1
D: TRBD1
J: TRBJ1-1
size: NA
CDR3: CASSSGQGDRSIAFF
DNA: TGTGCCAGCAGCTCAGGGCAGGGGGACAGGTCTATAGCTTTCTTT

V: TRBV6-5
D: TRBD1
J: TRBJ2-3
size: NA
CDR3: CASSLQGGQSRRTQYF
DNA: TGTGCCAGCAGCTTACAGGGGGGACAGTCACGGCGTACGCAGTATTTT

V: TRBV7-9
D: NA
J: TRBJ1-1
size: few
CDR3: CASSSSAVEAFF
DNA: TGTGCCAGCAGCTCGTCGGCGGTAGAGGCTTTCTTT

V: TRBV6-5
D: TRBD1
J: TRBJ1-2
size: many
CDR3: CASSPYTGTGEGYTF
DNA: TGTGCCAGCAGCCCCTACACCGGGACAGGGGAGGGCTACACCTTC

V: TRBV7-2
D: NA
J: TRBJ2-3
size: NA
CDR3: CASSAQTGPSPDTQYF
DNA: TGTGCCAGCAGCGCCCAGACCGGCCCCAGTCCAGATACGCAGTATTTT

V: TRBV6-5
D: TRBD2
J: TRBJ2-6
size: NA
CDR3: CASSSGIAGATGANALTF
DNA: TGTGCCAGCAGTTCCGGGATAGCGGGAGCGACTGGGGCCAACGCCCTGACTTTC

V: TRBV9
D: NA
J: TRBJ1-2
size: NA
CDR3: CASSVAGSNYGYTF
DNA: TGTGCCAGCAGCGTAGCCGGCTCTAACTATGGCTACACCTTC

V: TRBV7-4
D: NA
J: TRBJ1-5
size: NA
CDR3: CASSLSYLQDNQPQHF
DNA: TGTGCCAGCAGTTTAAGTTATTTACAAGACAATCAGCCCCAGCATTTT

V: TRBV7-3
D: NA
J: TRBJ1-5
size: NA
CDR3: CASSQDGTGPQHF
DNA: TGCGCCAGCAGCCAAGATGGGACGGGGCCCCAGCATTTT

V: TRBV7-3
D: NA
J: TRBJ2-7
size: many
CDR3: CASSPLGAPSEQYF
DNA: TGTGCCAGCAGCCCCCTAGGAGCTCCTAGCGAGCAGTACTTC